This TCR beta chain was sequenced for a study of tumor-infiltrating lymphocytes in primary liver carcinoma. With regard to this clonotype: The antigen is undetermined.

The V gene's germline CDR1 is MNHEY and CDR2 SVGAGI. V shed 5 bases and J 10 bases; nucleotides not matched to a gene: 11. The CDR3 runs 14 residues. Co-extracted RNA and DNA came from about 20-30 mg of unsorted bulk tissue. All tumor samples contained more than 80% viable tumor cells. From around 0.5 ug total RNA, TCR beta cDNA was generated with a primer in the constant region. Construction of TCR beta libraries relied on three successive nested multiplex PCR rounds employing slightly modified ARM-PCR. Primers for the first two PCR rounds were TRBV1-TRBV30 forward primers and a C-beta reverse primer (roughly 10 cycles per round). TCRdb reprocessed the multiplex PCR reads via MiXCR and lists one record per CDR3 protein. The table lists fewer than 250,000 distinct CDR3 sequences, around 81% of them singletons, with approximately 18% in the top ten. Whole-study findings and limits: The proportion of top clones found throughout all five tumor regions was only about 7.5-24%. Relative to tumor region pairs, the tumor-adjacent and tumor-blood pairs showed overlap that was lower.

The chain links TRBV6-5 to TRBJ1-5, with 7 positions matching TRBD1. The source material was tumor tissue from primary liver carcinoma. The receptor's source is a man between 35 and 55 years old with primary liver carcinoma and hepatitis B virus infection. CDR3 sequence: CASSPKTGKGPQHF. CDR3 DNA sequence: TGTGCCAGCAGTCCCAAGACAGGGAAGGGCCCCCAGCATTTT.